The rows below give T cell receptor beta chains drawn from one sample of a study of shared clonotypes between healthy human individuals. The repertoire was sequenced with immunoSEQ multiplex PCR; TCRdb's copy has only in-frame clones and lacks some. Among over 400,000 clones listed, 65% to 85% were seen once. Input material: PBMCs. These receptors were taken from a woman aged 35 to 49 in good health. Some clones in this sample may be carry-over from other donors' samples. Each CDR3 is given with its conserved first and last residue. A D gene is named only where the DNA matches it firmly. The size entry is marked missing in some rows and otherwise reads once, few, many or a size class.

J gene: TRBJ2-3; V gene: TRBV25-1; D gene: -; clone size: -; CDR3 DNA: TGTGCCAGCAGTGTGTCGTCGGGCGGGACTGGCACAGATACGCAGTATTTT; CDR3 protein: CASSVSSGGTGTDTQYF
J gene: TRBJ2-6; V gene: TRBV7-9; D gene: -; clone size: -; CDR3 DNA: TGTGCCAGCAGCCGCTGGGGGGGCGAAGCTTCTGGGGCCAACGTCCTGACTTTC; CDR3 protein: CASSRWGGEASGANVLTF
J gene: TRBJ2-3; V gene: TRBV6-5; D gene: TRBD2; clone size: -; CDR3 DNA: TGTGCCAGCAGTTACTCGTTGGCTAGCGGGGGGAGGAAGTATTTT; CDR3 protein: CASSYSLASGGRKYF
J gene: TRBJ1-1; V gene: TRBV4-1; D gene: -; clone size: once; CDR3 DNA: TGCGCCAGCGGCCAAGGGACACTGCTAAGAGCTGAAGCTTTCTTT; CDR3 protein: CASGQGTLLRAEAFF
J gene: TRBJ2-2; V gene: TRBV7-2; D gene: -; clone size: -; CDR3 DNA: TGTGCCAGCAGCTTAGAAGCGGCTAGCCATGGCGGGGAGCTGTTTTTT; CDR3 protein: CASSLEAASHGGELFF
J gene: TRBJ1-2; V gene: TRBV7-2; D gene: -; clone size: -; CDR3 DNA: TGTGCCAGCAGAATGAACGGGGCCAACTATGGCTACACCTTC; CDR3 protein: CASRMNGANYGYTF
J gene: TRBJ2-1; V gene: TRBV5-8; D gene: TRBD1; clone size: -; CDR3 DNA: TGTGCCAGCAGCTTCGGGGACAGGGGGTACAATGAGCAGTTCTTC; CDR3 protein: CASSFGDRGYNEQFF
J gene: TRBJ1-2; V gene: TRBV10-3; D gene: TRBD1; clone size: -; CDR3 DNA: TGTGCCATCACTGAGGACAGGGCCTCCTATGGCTACACCTTC; CDR3 protein: CAITEDRASYGYTF
J gene: TRBJ2-2; V gene: TRBV18; D gene: -; clone size: once; CDR3 DNA: TGTGCCAGCTTCCCTACAGCCTCGAACACCGGGGAGCTGTTTTTT; CDR3 protein: CASFPTASNTGELFF
J gene: TRBJ2-1; V gene: TRBV5-4; D gene: -; clone size: once; CDR3 DNA: TGTGCCAGCAGCCCCCCTTCAGGGGAGCAGTTCTTC; CDR3 protein: CASSPPSGEQFF
J gene: TRBJ2-7; V gene: TRBV29-1; D gene: -; clone size: -; CDR3 DNA: TGCAGCGTTCTCTCGAGGGGGGGTACCTCCTACGAGCAGTACTTC; CDR3 protein: CSVLSRGGTSYEQYF
J gene: TRBJ2-1; V gene: TRBV10-2; D gene: -; clone size: -; CDR3 DNA: TGCGCCAGCAGCGGGAGCCCCTACAATGAGCAGTTCTTC; CDR3 protein: CASSGSPYNEQFF
J gene: TRBJ1-1; V gene: TRBV7-3; D gene: -; clone size: once; CDR3 DNA: TGTGCCAGCAGCTTAAGGGGACCTTCAGAAGCTTTCTTT; CDR3 protein: CASSLRGPSEAFF
J gene: TRBJ2-1; V gene: TRBV18; D gene: -; clone size: -; CDR3 DNA: TGTGCCAGCTCACCAAGGTGGGGCGGGTTAGCGGCTAATGAGCAGTTCTTC; CDR3 protein: CASSPRWGGLAANEQFF
J gene: TRBJ2-5; V gene: TRBV5-5; D gene: -; clone size: -; CDR3 DNA: TGTGCCAGCAGCTCCCCCCGGGGGACAGAGACCCAGTACTTC; CDR3 protein: CASSSPRGTETQYF
J gene: TRBJ1-1; V gene: TRBV2; D gene: TRBD1; clone size: -; CDR3 DNA: TGTGCCAGCAGTCGGACAGGGACTGAAGCTTTCTTT; CDR3 protein: CASSRTGTEAFF
J gene: TRBJ1-1; V gene: TRBV5-1; D gene: -; clone size: -; CDR3 DNA: TGCGCCAGCAGCTTGGCCGTGGTAGGAGGGGCCACTGAAGCTTTCTTT; CDR3 protein: CASSLAVVGGATEAFF
J gene: TRBJ1-1; V gene: TRBV2; D gene: -; clone size: -; CDR3 DNA: TGTGCCAGCAGCTCGGGCCTTCATAACGGGGGGACTGAAGCTTTCTTT; CDR3 protein: CASSSGLHNGGTEAFF
J gene: TRBJ2-7; V gene: TRBV6-6; D gene: -; clone size: many; CDR3 DNA: TGTGCCAGCAGGACCTCGGGAGATCAATTTTACGAGCAGTACTTC; CDR3 protein: CASRTSGDQFYEQYF
J gene: TRBJ2-7; V gene: TRBV25-1; D gene: TRBD1; clone size: many; CDR3 DNA: TGTGCCAGCGGGACAGGGACCTACGAGCAGTACTTC; CDR3 protein: CASGTGTYEQYF
J gene: TRBJ2-7; V gene: TRBV30; D gene: TRBD2; clone size: -; CDR3 DNA: TGTGCCTGGAGTGTCGGGGAGGGGCAGTACTTC; CDR3 protein: CAWSVGEGQYF
J gene: TRBJ2-3; V gene: TRBV5-1; D gene: TRBD2; clone size: -; CDR3 DNA: TGCGCCAGCAGACATAGCGGCGGTTCTTGGGACTACCCGAGCACAGATACGCAGTATTTT; CDR3 protein: CASRHSGGSWDYPSTDTQYF
J gene: TRBJ2-4; V gene: TRBV11-2; D gene: -; clone size: -; CDR3 DNA: TGTGCCAGCAGCTTAGATCCGGAAGGAACCTATAAGCTAGCCAAAAACATTCAGTACTTC; CDR3 protein: CASSLDPEGTYKLAKNIQYF
J gene: TRBJ1-1; V gene: TRBV11-2; D gene: -; clone size: -; CDR3 DNA: TGTGCCAGCAGCTTAAGAGCGGTGAACACTGAAGCTTTCTTT; CDR3 protein: CASSLRAVNTEAFF
J gene: TRBJ2-3; V gene: TRBV6-5; D gene: TRBD1; clone size: once; CDR3 DNA: TGTGCCAGCAGCCGGGACAGGGCGGCGGATACGCAGTATTTT; CDR3 protein: CASSRDRAADTQYF
J gene: TRBJ1-3; V gene: TRBV5-4; D gene: -; clone size: few; CDR3 DNA: TGTGCCAGCAGCATCCAGGGATTCTCTGGAAACACCATATATTTT; CDR3 protein: CASSIQGFSGNTIYF
J gene: TRBJ2-3; V gene: TRBV7-3; D gene: -; clone size: few; CDR3 DNA: TGTGCCAGCAGCTTAATAGGAGCAGATACGCAGTATTTT; CDR3 protein: CASSLIGADTQYF
J gene: TRBJ1-2; V gene: TRBV10-2; D gene: -; clone size: -; CDR3 DNA: TGCGCCAGCAGTGAGTCTGGGGGAGACTATGGCCACACCTTC; CDR3 protein: CASSESGGDYGHTF
J gene: TRBJ2-3; V gene: TRBV7-3; D gene: -; clone size: -; CDR3 DNA: TGTGCCAGCAGCTGGGGGGCTAGCGGAAGCACAGATACGCAGTATTTT; CDR3 protein: CASSWGASGSTDTQYF
J gene: TRBJ2-7; V gene: TRBV14; D gene: -; clone size: -; CDR3 DNA: TGTGCCAGCAGCCAAGCGGGGTACGAGCAGTACTTC; CDR3 protein: CASSQAGYEQYF
J gene: TRBJ2-1; V gene: TRBV11-2; D gene: TRBD2; clone size: -; CDR3 DNA: TGTGCCAGCAGCCGAGACGGCCTAGCGGGAGGGGAGCAGTTCTTC; CDR3 protein: CASSRDGLAGGEQFF
J gene: TRBJ1-5; V gene: TRBV28; D gene: -; clone size: -; CDR3 DNA: TGTGCCAGCAGTTTAATCGGGCTGTACCGCAACAATCAGCCCCAGCATTTT; CDR3 protein: CASSLIGLYRNNQPQHF
J gene: TRBJ2-1; V gene: TRBV7-9; D gene: -; clone size: once; CDR3 DNA: TGTGCCAGCAGCTCCGGGAGTAACAATGAGCAGTTCTTC; CDR3 protein: CASSSGSNNEQFF
J gene: TRBJ2-7; V gene: TRBV15; D gene: -; clone size: -; CDR3 DNA: TGTGCCACCAGCAGAGATCGGGACGGGGGCAACGAGCAGTACTTC; CDR3 protein: CATSRDRDGGNEQYF
J gene: TRBJ2-7; V gene: TRBV5-4; D gene: -; clone size: -; CDR3 DNA: TGTGCCAGCAGCTCACCCGGGACACCTACCTACGAGCAGTACTTC; CDR3 protein: CASSSPGTPTYEQYF
J gene: TRBJ2-7; V gene: TRBV7-8; D gene: TRBD1; clone size: -; CDR3 DNA: TGTGCCAGCAGCGGCTCGGGACAGGGGTACGAGCAGTACTTC; CDR3 protein: CASSGSGQGYEQYF
J gene: TRBJ2-5; V gene: TRBV5-1; D gene: TRBD1; clone size: once; CDR3 DNA: TGCGCCAGCAGCTTGGCAGGACAGGGACAAGAGACCCAGTACTTC; CDR3 protein: CASSLAGQGQETQYF
J gene: TRBJ1-2; V gene: TRBV7-9; D gene: -; clone size: -; CDR3 DNA: TGTGCCAGCAGCTTAGGAGTGCTCTATGGCTACACCTTC; CDR3 protein: CASSLGVLYGYTF
J gene: TRBJ2-3; V gene: TRBV11-2; D gene: TRBD2; clone size: -; CDR3 DNA: TGTGCCAGCAGCTTAGACGGGAGGTCAGATACGCAGTATTTT; CDR3 protein: CASSLDGRSDTQYF
J gene: TRBJ1-2; V gene: TRBV18; D gene: TRBD1; clone size: few; CDR3 DNA: TGTGCCAGCTCACTGGGACAGGGGGGAACCTACACCTTC; CDR3 protein: CASSLGQGGTYTF
J gene: TRBJ2-2; V gene: TRBV4-3; D gene: -; clone size: -; CDR3 DNA: TGCGCCAGCAGCCAAGTGGGTTCGGGGGAGCTGTTTTTT; CDR3 protein: CASSQVGSGELFF
J gene: TRBJ1-1; V gene: TRBV29-1; D gene: -; clone size: -; CDR3 DNA: TGCAGCGTTAAGGTGTCAGGGGAAGGCGCGGAAGCTTTCTTT; CDR3 protein: CSVKVSGEGAEAFF
J gene: TRBJ1-1; V gene: TRBV7-9; D gene: TRBD1; clone size: -; CDR3 DNA: TGTGCCAGCAGCACTGGGACAGGAGTCACTGAAGCTTTCTTT; CDR3 protein: CASSTGTGVTEAFF
J gene: TRBJ2-3; V gene: TRBV10-1; D gene: TRBD2; clone size: -; CDR3 DNA: TGCGCCAGCAGTGGGGCTAGCGGGAGAGATACGCAGTATTTT; CDR3 protein: CASSGASGRDTQYF
J gene: TRBJ2-7; V gene: TRBV6-1; D gene: TRBD1; clone size: -; CDR3 DNA: TGTGCCAGCAGTGAACCGGGACAGGGATCTTACGAGCAGTACTTC; CDR3 protein: CASSEPGQGSYEQYF
J gene: TRBJ2-6; V gene: TRBV30; D gene: -; clone size: few; CDR3 DNA: TGTGCCTGGAAGATACAGGGGGCCAACGTCCTGACTTTC; CDR3 protein: CAWKIQGANVLTF
J gene: TRBJ2-2; V gene: TRBV27; D gene: -; clone size: -; CDR3 DNA: TGTGCCAGCAGTTTGGGGGTCACCGGGGAGCTGTTTTTT; CDR3 protein: CASSLGVTGELFF
J gene: TRBJ2-1; V gene: TRBV7-9; D gene: TRBD1; clone size: -; CDR3 DNA: TGTGCCAGCAGCCCGGTAGGGACAGCGGTAAGCTCCTACAATGAGCAGTTCTTC; CDR3 protein: CASSPVGTAVSSYNEQFF
J gene: TRBJ2-7; V gene: TRBV11-2; D gene: -; clone size: once; CDR3 DNA: TGTGCCAGCAGCTTAGCAGGCTTCGAGCAGTACTTC; CDR3 protein: CASSLAGFEQYF
J gene: TRBJ1-3; V gene: TRBV19; D gene: -; clone size: -; CDR3 DNA: TGTGCCAGTAGGACATTACAGGGCTCTGGAAACACCATATATTTT; CDR3 protein: CASRTLQGSGNTIYF
J gene: TRBJ2-7; V gene: TRBV18; D gene: TRBD2; clone size: -; CDR3 DNA: TGTGCCAGCTCACCAGAGACTAGCAGCGAGCAGTACTTC; CDR3 protein: CASSPETSSEQYF
J gene: TRBJ1-2; V gene: TRBV28; D gene: -; clone size: -; CDR3 DNA: TGTGCCAGCAGCCCCCGGGGGAGCTATGGCTACACCTTC; CDR3 protein: CASSPRGSYGYTF
J gene: TRBJ2-1; V gene: TRBV29-1; D gene: -; clone size: -; CDR3 DNA: TGCAGCGTTGCGAGGGACGTTGCCTCGGAGGGTGAGCAGTTCTTC; CDR3 protein: CSVARDVASEGEQFF
J gene: TRBJ1-2; V gene: TRBV28; D gene: TRBD1; clone size: -; CDR3 DNA: TGTGCCAGCAGTTTTATCTCTGGACAGGGGGGGTATGGCTACACCTTC; CDR3 protein: CASSFISGQGGYGYTF
J gene: TRBJ2-3; V gene: TRBV29-1; D gene: -; clone size: -; CDR3 DNA: TGCAGCGTTGAACAGGGGACAGATACGCAGTATTTT; CDR3 protein: CSVEQGTDTQYF